This record looks at one T cell receptor beta chain sequence and its context. The antigen is not known. The V end was cut by 4 bases, the J end by 2 bases, with 7 bases between. CDR1 is SGHTA and CDR2 is FQGTGA in the germline V gene. The CDR3 length is 13 residues. The data derive from a study of shared clonotypes between healthy human individuals. Findings and caveats of the study: Clonotypes shared by all four sorted-subset donors had higher generation probabilities than non-shared clonotypes.

The method was immunoSEQ multiplex PCR; TCRdb's version includes in-frame clones alone and lacks a portion of them. The data show a few million clones, around 92% seen once. The receptor was derived from a man aged 18 to 30 in good health. Some clones in this sample may be carry-over from other donors' samples. The chain couples TRBV7-3 to TRBJ2-3, with D hard to call. Sequenced: naive CD4+ T cells from PBMCs. Noted subset: CD45RA+ positively selected. The CDR3 here is CASSYLVTDTQYF. CDR3 nucleotide sequence: TGTGCCAGCAGCTACCTTGTCACAGATACGCAGTATTTT.